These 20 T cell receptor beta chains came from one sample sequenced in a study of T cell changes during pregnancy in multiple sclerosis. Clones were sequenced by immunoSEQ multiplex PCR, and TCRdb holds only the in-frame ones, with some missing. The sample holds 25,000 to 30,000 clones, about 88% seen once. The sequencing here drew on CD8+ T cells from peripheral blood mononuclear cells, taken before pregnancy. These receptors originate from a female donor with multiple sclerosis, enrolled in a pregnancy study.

DNA of the CDR3: TGCAGCGTTGACCCAGATTCTAACTATGGCTACACCTTC. It translates to CSVDPDSNYGYTF. V gene TRBV29-1 combines with J gene TRBJ1-2, with D unresolved. In germline, CDR1 is SQVTM, CDR2 ANQGSEA. Trimming shortened V by 3 bases and J by 0 bases, and 8 bases separated the two germline ends. The CDR3 loop spans 13 amino acids.

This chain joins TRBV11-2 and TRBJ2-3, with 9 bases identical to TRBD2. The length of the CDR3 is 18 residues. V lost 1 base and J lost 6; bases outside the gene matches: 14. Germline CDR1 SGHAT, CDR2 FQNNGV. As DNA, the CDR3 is TGTGCCAGCAGCTTAGTTCCCACCGGGGCGGGGGGGCGCGATACGCAGTATTTT. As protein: CASSLVPTGAGGRDTQYF.

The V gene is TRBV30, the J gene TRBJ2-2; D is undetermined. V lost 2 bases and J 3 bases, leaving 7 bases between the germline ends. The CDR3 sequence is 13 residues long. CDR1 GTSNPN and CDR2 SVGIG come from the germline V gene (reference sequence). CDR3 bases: TGTGCCTGGAGTCCCTCCTACACCGGGGAGCTGTTTTTT. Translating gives CAWSPSYTGELFF.

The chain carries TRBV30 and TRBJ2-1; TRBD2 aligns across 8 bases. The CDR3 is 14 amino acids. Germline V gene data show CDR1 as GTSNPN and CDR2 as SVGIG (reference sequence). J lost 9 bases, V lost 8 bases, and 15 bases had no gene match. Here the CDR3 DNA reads TGTGCCCTTAATATTCTCGGGGGGGCCTCTGAGCAGTTCTTC. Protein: CALNILGGASEQFF.

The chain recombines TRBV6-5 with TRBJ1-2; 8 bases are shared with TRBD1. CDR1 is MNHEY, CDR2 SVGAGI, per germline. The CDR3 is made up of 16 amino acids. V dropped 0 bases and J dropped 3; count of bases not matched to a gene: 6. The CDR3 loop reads CASSYSTGARDYGYTF. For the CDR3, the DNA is TGTGCCAGCAGTTACTCGACAGGGGCCCGGGACTATGGCTACACCTTC.

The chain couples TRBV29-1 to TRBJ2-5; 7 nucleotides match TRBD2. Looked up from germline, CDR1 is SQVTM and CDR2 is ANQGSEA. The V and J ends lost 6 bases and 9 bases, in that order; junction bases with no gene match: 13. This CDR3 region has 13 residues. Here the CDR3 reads CSVRGRVLSAQYF. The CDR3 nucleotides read TGCAGCGTCCGGGGGAGGGTACTTTCGGCCCAGTACTTC.

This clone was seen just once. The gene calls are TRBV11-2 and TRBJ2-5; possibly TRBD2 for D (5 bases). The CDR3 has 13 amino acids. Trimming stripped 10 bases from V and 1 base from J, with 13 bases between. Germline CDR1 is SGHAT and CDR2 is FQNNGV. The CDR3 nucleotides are TGTGCCACCGCGGGCGACACCCAAGAGACCCAGTACTTC. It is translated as CATAGDTQETQYF.

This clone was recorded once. The CDR3 bases are TGTGCCAGCAGCTTAGGACCAACAGGGGATGGCTACACCTTC. It codes for CASSLGPTGDGYTF. The V gene is TRBV7-8, the J gene TRBJ1-2, with 7 bases matching TRBD1. Germline V gene sequence: CDR1 SGHVS, CDR2 FQNEAQ. V lost 1 base, J lost 6 bases, and 5 bases stayed unmatched. The CDR3 runs 14 residues.

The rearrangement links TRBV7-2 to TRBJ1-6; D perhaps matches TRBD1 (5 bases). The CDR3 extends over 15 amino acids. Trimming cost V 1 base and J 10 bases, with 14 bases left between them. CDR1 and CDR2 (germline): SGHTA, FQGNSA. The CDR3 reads CASSLEIPTASPLHF. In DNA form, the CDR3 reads TGTGCCAGCAGCTTAGAGATCCCGACAGCCTCACCCCTCCACTTT.

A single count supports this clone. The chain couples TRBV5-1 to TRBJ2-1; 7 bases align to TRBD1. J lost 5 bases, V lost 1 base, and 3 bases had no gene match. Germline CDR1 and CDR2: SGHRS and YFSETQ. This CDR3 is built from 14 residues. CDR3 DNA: TGCGCCAGCAGCTTGAGAGGGGGCAACAATGAGCAGTTCTTC. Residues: CASSLRGGNNEQFF. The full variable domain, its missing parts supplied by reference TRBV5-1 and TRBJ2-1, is KAGVTQTPRYLIKTRGQQVTLSCSPISGHRSVSWYQQTPGQGLQFLFEYFSETQRNKGNFPGRFSGRQFSNSRSEMNVSTLELGDSALYLCASSLRGGNNEQFFGPGTRLTVL.

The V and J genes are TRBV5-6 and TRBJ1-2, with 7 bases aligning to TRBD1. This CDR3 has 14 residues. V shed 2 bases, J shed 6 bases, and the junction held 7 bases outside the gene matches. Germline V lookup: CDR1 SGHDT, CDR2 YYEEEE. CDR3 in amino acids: CASSFSSGGHGYTF. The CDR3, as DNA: TGTGCCAGCAGCTTCTCATCAGGGGGACATGGCTACACCTTC.

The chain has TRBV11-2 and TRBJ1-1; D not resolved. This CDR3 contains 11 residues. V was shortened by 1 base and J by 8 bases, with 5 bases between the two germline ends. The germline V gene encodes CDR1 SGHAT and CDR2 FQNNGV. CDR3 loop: CASSLGGEAFF. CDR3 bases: TGTGCCAGCAGCTTAGGAGGGGAAGCTTTCTTT. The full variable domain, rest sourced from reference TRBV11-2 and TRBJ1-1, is EAGVAQSPRYKIIEKRQSVAFWCNPISGHATLYWYQQILGQGPKLLIQFQNNGVVDDSQLPKDRFSAERLKGVDSTLKIQPAKLEDSAVYLCASSLGGEAFFGQGTRLTVV.

In DNA form, the CDR3 reads TGTGCCAGTAGTATAGCCCCCGAGGCTAGCTACGAGCAGTACTTC. This translates into CASSIAPEASYEQYF. J is TRBJ2-7 and V is TRBV19; no firm D call. The CDR3 sequence is 15 residues long. The germline CDR1 and CDR2 sequences are LNHDA and SQIVND (reference sequence). V was pared by 1 base and J by 3 bases, with 13 bases between.

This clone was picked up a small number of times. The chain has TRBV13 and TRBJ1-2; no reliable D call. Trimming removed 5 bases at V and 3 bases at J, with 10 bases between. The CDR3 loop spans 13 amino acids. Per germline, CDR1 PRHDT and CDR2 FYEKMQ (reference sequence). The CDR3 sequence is CASSLNVHYGYTF. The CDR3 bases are TGTGCCAGCAGCCTAAACGTTCACTATGGCTACACCTTC.

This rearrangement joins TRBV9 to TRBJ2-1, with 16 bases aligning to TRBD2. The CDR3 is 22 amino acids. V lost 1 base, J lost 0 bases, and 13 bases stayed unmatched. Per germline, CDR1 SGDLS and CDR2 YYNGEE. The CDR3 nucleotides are TGTGCCAGCAGCGTACTCCCGCGAGGGACTAGCGGGGGGGAGAGCTCCTACAATGAGCAGTTCTTC. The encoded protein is CASSVLPRGTSGGESSYNEQFF.

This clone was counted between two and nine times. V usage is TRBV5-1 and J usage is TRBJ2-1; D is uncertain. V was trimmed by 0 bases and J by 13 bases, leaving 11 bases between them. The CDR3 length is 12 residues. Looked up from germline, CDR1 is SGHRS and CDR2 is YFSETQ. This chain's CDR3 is CASSLAGGTQFF. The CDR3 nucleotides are TGCGCCAGCAGCTTGGCCGGTGGTACCCAGTTCTTC.

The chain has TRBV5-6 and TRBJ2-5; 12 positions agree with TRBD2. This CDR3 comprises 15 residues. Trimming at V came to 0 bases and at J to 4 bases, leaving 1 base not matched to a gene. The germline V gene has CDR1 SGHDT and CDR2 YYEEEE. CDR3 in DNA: TGTGCCAGCAGCTTGGGACTAGCGGGGGTAGAGACCCAGTACTTC. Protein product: CASSLGLAGVETQYF.

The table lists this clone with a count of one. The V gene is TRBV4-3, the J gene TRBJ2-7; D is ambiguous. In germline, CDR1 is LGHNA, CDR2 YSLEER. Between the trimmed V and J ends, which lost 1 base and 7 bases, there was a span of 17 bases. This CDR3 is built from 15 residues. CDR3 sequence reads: CASSQVTYSSSEQYF. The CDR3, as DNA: TGCGCCAGCAGCCAAGTTACATACAGTAGTTCTGAGCAGTACTTC.

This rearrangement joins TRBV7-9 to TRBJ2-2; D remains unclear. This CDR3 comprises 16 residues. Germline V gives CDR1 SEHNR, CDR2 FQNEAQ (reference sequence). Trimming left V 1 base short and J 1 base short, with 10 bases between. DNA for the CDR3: TGTGCCAGCAGCTTAGAGCTCAGGTTGAACACCGGGGAGCTGTTTTTT. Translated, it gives CASSLELRLNTGELFF.

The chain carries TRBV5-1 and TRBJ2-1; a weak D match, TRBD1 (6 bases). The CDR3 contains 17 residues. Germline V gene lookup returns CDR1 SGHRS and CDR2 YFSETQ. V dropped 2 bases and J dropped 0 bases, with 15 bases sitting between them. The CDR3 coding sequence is TGCGCCAGCAGCTTTCGGACAGCCACCTACTCCTACAATGAGCAGTTCTTC. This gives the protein CASSFRTATYSYNEQFF.